This entry features one TCR beta chain sequence. Using immunoSEQ multiplex PCR, the repertoire was profiled, and TCRdb retains in-frame clones only, with some absent. The profile shows fewer than 200,000 clones, 60% to 80% of them singletons. These data belong to a study of blood T cell repertoires in COVID-19. Turning to the study itself: Sample material is recorded as cDNA or gDNA derived from T cells, B-cell-depleted T cells, or PBMCs.

Trimming pared 5 bases from V and 10 bases from J, leaving 12 bases between. This CDR3 is 13 amino acids long. Sequencing input: peripheral blood. This chain uses TRBV12-3 or TRBV12-4 with TRBJ1-6, with D unresolved. This sequence was found in a woman in her 70s with acute or convalescent COVID-19. CDR3 amino acids: CASSVTYRSPLHF. CDR3 nucleotides: TGTGCCAGCAGTGTGACATACCGATCACCCCTCCACTTT.